This TCR beta chain was retrieved from a study of cytomegalovirus exposure and HLA in healthy donors. Overall study results and limits: Later analysis suggested most CMV-associated TCR beta chains were HLA-restricted.

J gave up 5 bases and V 2 bases, and 4 bases lay outside the gene matches. CDR1 MGHRA and CDR2 YSYEKL come from the germline V gene. This CDR3 has 14 amino acids. This clone was detected a few times. The antigen remains undetermined. In the PCR, 60 Vbeta and 13 Jbeta primers were used. Clones were sequenced by immunoSEQ multiplex PCR, and TCRdb holds only the in-frame ones, with some missing. Found here are around 130,000 clones, approximately 57% of them singletons; the top ten hold around 1.8%. The chain combines TRBV4-1 with TRBJ1-2, with 8 bases lining up with TRBD1. Material: PBMCs. The receptor was derived from a male donor in good health and CMV-seronegative. Here the CDR3 DNA reads TGCGCCAGCAGCCAATCGACAGGGGCGTATGGCTACACCTTC. This gives the protein CASSQSTGAYGYTF.